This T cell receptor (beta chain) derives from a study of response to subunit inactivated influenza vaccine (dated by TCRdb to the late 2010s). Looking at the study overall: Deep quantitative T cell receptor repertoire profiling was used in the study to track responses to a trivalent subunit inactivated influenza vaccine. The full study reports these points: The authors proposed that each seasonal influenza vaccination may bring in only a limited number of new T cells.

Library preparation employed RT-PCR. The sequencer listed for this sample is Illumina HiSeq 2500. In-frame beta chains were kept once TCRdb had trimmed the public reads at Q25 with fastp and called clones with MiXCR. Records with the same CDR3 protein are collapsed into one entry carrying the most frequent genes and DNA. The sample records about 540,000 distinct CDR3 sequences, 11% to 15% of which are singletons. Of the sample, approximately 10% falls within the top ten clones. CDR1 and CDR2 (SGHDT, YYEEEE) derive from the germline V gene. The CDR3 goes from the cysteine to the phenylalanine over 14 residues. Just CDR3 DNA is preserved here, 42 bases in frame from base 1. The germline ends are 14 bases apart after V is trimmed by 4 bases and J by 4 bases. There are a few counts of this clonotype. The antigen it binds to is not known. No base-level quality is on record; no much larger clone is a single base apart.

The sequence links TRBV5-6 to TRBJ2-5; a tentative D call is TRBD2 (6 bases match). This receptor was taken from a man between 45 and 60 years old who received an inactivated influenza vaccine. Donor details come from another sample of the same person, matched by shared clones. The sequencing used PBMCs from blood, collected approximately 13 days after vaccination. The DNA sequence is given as TGTGCCAGCAGCGAGGCGGGGCTCCGAGAGACCCAGTACTTC. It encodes CASSEAGLRETQYF.